The text below deals with one TCR beta chain. Its antigen remains unidentified. Use of 60 Vbeta and 13 Jbeta primers characterized the PCR. Per the authors' pipeline: Per a later analysis, the number of unique TCR beta chains was around 80 million, of which some 10 million were shared. Clones were read by immunoSEQ multiplex PCR, and TCRdb kept only the in-frame ones, dropping some. Clonal size and the V and J genes are those of that table, whereas D and trimming came from the DNA. The table lists approximately 150,000 clones, approximately 84% of them singletons. Germline lookup yields CDR1 MNHNS and CDR2 SASEGT. This CDR3 is 14 amino acids long. V was clipped by 10 bases and J by 8 bases; unmatched bases: 9. This record belongs to a study of cytomegalovirus exposure and HLA in healthy donors. Study conclusions and caveats: Apart from CMV serostatus, no immune exposure information was available. Prior analysis indicated that the majority of TCR beta V segments exhibited productivity approximately 90% or approximately 30% of the time.

This sequence joins TRBV6-1 and TRBJ2-1; 12 nucleotides match TRBD2. The sequenced sample consisted of PBMCs. This receptor was obtained from a middle-aged woman in good health and CMV-seropositive. CDR3: CATLLAGGWDEQFF. In DNA, the CDR3 is TGTGCCACCCTACTAGCGGGGGGCTGGGATGAGCAGTTCTTC.